These T cell receptor beta chains were read from a single sample in a study of blood T cell repertoires in COVID-19. Produced via immunoSEQ multiplex PCR; TCRdb's table is partial and in-frame only. The sample has some 170,000 clones, approximately 85% seen once. The sequencing sample was made of peripheral blood. The receptors shown here come from a man aged 55 to 69 with active or convalescent COVID-19. Each CDR3 is given with its conserved first and last residue. The order of the fields is J gene, CDR3 length, D gene, V gene, CDR3 protein. A D gene is named only where the DNA matches it firmly.

>TRBJ2-1|15|TRBD1|TRBV7-9
CASSPTGYSYNEQFF
>TRBJ2-7|13|-|TRBV5-4
CASSLQVRDEQYF
>TRBJ1-1|14|-|TRBV19
CASSTRHGNTEAFF
>TRBJ2-3|14|-|TRBV5-1
CASSLGDSTDTQYF
>TRBJ2-2|15|TRBD2|TRBV6-1
CASSEYAGGTGELFF
>TRBJ2-2|17|TRBD1|TRBV6-1
CASGGQGGDQATGELFF
>TRBJ2-1|17|TRBD2|TRBV10-2
CASRSPGLAGADDEQFF
>TRBJ1-1|12|-|TRBV6-5
CASGGDLTEAFF
>TRBJ2-1|13|TRBD2|TRBV6-5
CASSPAGGPGQFF
>TRBJ1-4|14|TRBD1|TRBV18
CASSRQGTNEKLFF
>TRBJ1-3|14|-|TRBV19
CASIRQGPRNTIYF
>TRBJ1-2|13|TRBD1|TRBV7-9
CASSDREIYGYTF
>TRBJ1-1|12|-|TRBV3-1/TRBV3-2
CASSQGGGEAFF
>TRBJ1-4|15|-|TRBV7-2
CASSSMAGRGEKLFF
>TRBJ2-2|16|-|TRBV3-1/TRBV3-2
CASSQAWVGATGELFF
>TRBJ1-2|13|-|TRBV12-3/TRBV12-4
CASSPGGYYGYTF
>TRBJ2-7|16|-|TRBV4-2
CASSQGIAESSYEQYF
>TRBJ1-4|14|TRBD1|TRBV5-1
CASSLDRGNEKLFF
>TRBJ1-5|15|TRBD1|TRBV7-6
CASSLGRGLNQPQHF
>TRBJ2-5|14|TRBD2|TRBV19
CASSMRGGQETQYF
>TRBJ1-2|14|-|TRBV19
CASSTRTANYGYTF
>TRBJ2-3|14|-|TRBV28
CASAPSPRADTQYF
>TRBJ2-1|15|TRBD2|TRBV5-1
CASSTLAGAYNEQFF
>TRBJ1-1|13|-|TRBV11-2
CASSPGQNTEAFF
>TRBJ1-4|15|-|TRBV28
CARLWGGGLREKLFF
>TRBJ2-7|16|-|TRBV21-1
CASPEPDGPLGGEQYF
>TRBJ1-1|12|-|TRBV6-5
CATSGGYTEAFF
>TRBJ2-1|13|TRBD2|TRBV2
CASSLRGVNEQFF
>TRBJ1-2|16|-|TRBV5-4
CASSLAGDLILYGYTF